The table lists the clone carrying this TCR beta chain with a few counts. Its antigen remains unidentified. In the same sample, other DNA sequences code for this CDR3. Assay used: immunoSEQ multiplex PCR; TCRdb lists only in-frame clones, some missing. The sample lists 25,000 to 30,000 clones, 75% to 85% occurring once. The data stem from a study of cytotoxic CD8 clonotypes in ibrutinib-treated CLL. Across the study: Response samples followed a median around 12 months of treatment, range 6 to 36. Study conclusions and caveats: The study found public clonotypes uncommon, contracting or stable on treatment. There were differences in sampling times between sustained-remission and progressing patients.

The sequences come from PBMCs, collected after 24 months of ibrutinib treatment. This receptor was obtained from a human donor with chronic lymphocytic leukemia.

DNA of the CDR3: TGTGCCAGCAGCTCGCGGGACAGGGGGTCCTACAATGAGCAGTTCTTC. Translating it yields CASSSRDRGSYNEQFF. The V gene is TRBV11-3, the J gene TRBJ2-1; TRBD1 agrees at 11 bases. The CDR3 is made up of 16 amino acids. The ends lost 4 bases at V and 1 base at J; junction bases unmatched: 3. Germline assignment: CDR1 SGHNT and CDR2 YENEEA.